The sequence of this T cell receptor (beta chain) was determined in a study of T cell responses to AZD1222 COVID-19 vaccine. Both about-4-week and about-12-week second-dose recipients were combined. Generated by immunoSEQ multiplex PCR, the TCRdb table keeps only in-frame clones and is missing some. Found here are 120,000 to 150,000 clones, roughly nine tenths of them singletons; the top ten hold roughly 1.7%. Points from the study as a whole: At 160-218 and 743-854, vaccine-associated CD4 TCRs were dominant, and they spanned spike. Only a handful of AZD1222 recipients were seropositive at baseline. Mostly white British, mostly female donors; authors suggested clonal diversity may be underestimated.

Note on this clone: Its target is not known.

Germline assignment: CDR1 MNHEY and CDR2 SVGAGI. Between the trimmed V and J ends, which lost 4 bases and 3 bases, there was a span of 9 bases. CDR3 size: 13 residues. The V and J genes are TRBV6-5 and TRBJ2-5; D might be TRBD2 (6 bases). The sequences come from peripheral blood, collected 28 days after the second AZD1222 dose. The sequence was collected from an adult who received the AZD1222 COVID-19 vaccine. The CDR3 DNA is TGTGCCAGCAGTTTGGGGGGTAAAGAGACCCAGTACTTC. It translates to CASSLGGKETQYF.